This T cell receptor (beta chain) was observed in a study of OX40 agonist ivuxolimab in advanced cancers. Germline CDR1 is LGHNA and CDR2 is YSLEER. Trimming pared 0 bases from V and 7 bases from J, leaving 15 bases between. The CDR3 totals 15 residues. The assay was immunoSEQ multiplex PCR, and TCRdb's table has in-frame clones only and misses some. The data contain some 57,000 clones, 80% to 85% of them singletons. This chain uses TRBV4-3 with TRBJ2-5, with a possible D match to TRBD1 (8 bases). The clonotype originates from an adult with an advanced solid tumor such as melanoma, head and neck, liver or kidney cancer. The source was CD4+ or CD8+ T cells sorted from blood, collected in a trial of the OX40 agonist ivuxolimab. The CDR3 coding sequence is TGCGCCAGCAGCCAAGACGACAGGGGAGGGCTGACCCAGTACTTC. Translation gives CASSQDDRGGLTQYF.